The 5 T cell receptor beta chains listed next were all sequenced from one sample in a study of shared clonotypes between healthy human individuals. Measured with immunoSEQ multiplex PCR; TCRdb has only the in-frame clones, and not every one. This sample has about 1.1 million clones; 70% to 80% occur once, and the top ten carry about 0.94%. The sequenced sample consisted of memory CD4+ T cells from PBMCs. The subset is: CD45RA-negative fraction. Every receptor here comes from a man aged 18 to 30 in good health. Some clones in this sample may be carry-over from other donors' samples.

The V call is TRBV29-1, the J call TRBJ2-5, with D possibly matching TRBD2 (6 bases). This CDR3 has 12 residues. CDR1 is SQVTM, CDR2 ANQGSEA, per germline. V lost 7 bases to trimming and J lost 4 bases, with 13 bases between them. Written as DNA, the CDR3 is TGCAGCGCTGTCGGTAGCGGAGAGACCCAGTACTTC. Translation: CSAVGSGETQYF.

This chain links TRBV2 with TRBJ2-5, with D tentatively TRBD2 (7 bases). The ends were cut back, 8 bases at V and 1 base at J, with 14 bases in the middle. The CDR3 length is 14 residues. CDR1 and CDR2 (germline): SNHLY, FYNNEI. CDR3 amino acids: CASAWGGAQETQYF. The CDR3 region has the DNA TGTGCCAGCGCCTGGGGGGGGGCCCAAGAGACCCAGTACTTC.

With respect to this clone: The missing conserved phenylalanine or tryptophan at the end of this CDR3 makes a read error likely. The rearrangement uses TRBV30 and TRBJ2-7; a weak D match, TRBD1 (6 bases). CDR1 is GTSNPN, CDR2 SVGIG, per germline (reference sequence). Trimming took 6 bases from V and 2 from J, leaving 14 bases between them. The CDR3 sequence is 13 residues long. The CDR3 bases are TGTGCCTGTGCTCCGGGACAAGCCTACGAGCAGTACCTC. Amino acid sequence: CACAPGQAYEQYL.

V gene TRBV5-6 combines with J gene TRBJ2-7; the D gene is possibly TRBD1 (6 bases). The V end was cut by 0 bases, the J end by 5 bases, with 21 bases between. From germline, CDR1 is SGHDT and CDR2 YYEEEE. This CDR3 region has 17 residues. CDR3 bases: TGTGCCAGCAGCTTGGCTCCAGGGAGCGGACAGTCCCACGAGCAGTACTTC. This encodes CASSLAPGSGQSHEQYF.

The chain carries TRBV7-3 and TRBJ1-1, with no clear D. V was pared by 5 bases and J by 12 bases, with 16 bases between. This CDR3 has 12 amino acids. Looked up from germline, CDR1 is SGHTA and CDR2 is FQGTGA. CDR3 loop: CASSENQGNSFF. The CDR3 DNA reads TGTGCCAGCAGCGAGAACCAAGGAAACTCTTTCTTT.